The text below deals with one TCR beta chain. This entry comes from a study of response to subunit inactivated influenza vaccine. Germline V CDR1 and CDR2: SGHTA, FQGNSA. The CDR3 has 15 amino acids. Trimming took off 1 base at V and 3 bases at J, with 10 bases between the two ends. TCRdb processed the RT-PCR reads anew with MiXCR; each CDR3 protein has one entry. The sample lists roughly 500,000 distinct CDR3 sequences, around 25% occurring once. This sample was also put to use in a study of T cells expressing NK-cell markers. That work adds: The cDNA for TCR beta came from 5'RACE template switching with UMIs. One of the eight sequenced donors was seronegative, whereas the other seven were HCMV-seropositive. Among four donors, these clonotypes also ranked first in the CD3+CD56-NKG2C+ fraction.

The chain couples TRBV7-2 to TRBJ1-5; no definite D call. Sequences were derived from CD4+ T cells sorted from PBMCs, sampled approximately 13 days after vaccination. This receptor was obtained from a man aged 50-59 years who received an inactivated influenza vaccine. CDR3 protein: CASSLGRTDNQPQHF. CDR3 DNA: TGTGCCAGCAGCTTAGGCAGGACTGACAATCAGCCCCAGCATTTT.